These T cell receptor beta chains were read from a single sample in a study of cytomegalovirus exposure and HLA in healthy donors. The protocol was immunoSEQ multiplex PCR, while the TCRdb copy is restricted to in-frame clones and leaves out a portion. Here the sample spans approximately 140,000 clones, about 80% being singletons. Sequencing used PBMCs. The receptors shown here come from a middle-aged woman in good health and CMV-seronegative. Both conserved end residues are part of each CDR3. The D gene is left open where the match is weak. Part of the rows lack a size; the others show once, few, many or a class for expanded clones.

d_call	clone_size	v_call	j_call	cdr3_aa	cdr3_nt
TRBD1	.	TRBV28	TRBJ2-7	CASSVGTGNEQYF	TGTGCCAGCAGTGTAGGGACAGGGAACGAGCAGTACTTC
.	.	TRBV7-9	TRBJ1-2	CSSSLPGFGYTF	TGTTCCAGCAGCTTACCGGGATTTGGCTACACCTTC
.	.	TRBV7-2	TRBJ2-1	CASSRDTGIRFF	TGTGCCAGCAGCCGCGACACCGGAATTCGGTTCTTC
TRBD1	.	TRBV29-1	TRBJ2-7	CSGEDRAPSEQYF	TGCAGCGGGGAAGACAGGGCTCCCTCCGAGCAGTACTTC
.	.	TRBV6-1	TRBJ1-1	CASKAGTMNTEAFF	TGTGCCAGCAAGGCAGGGACAATGAACACTGAAGCTTTCTTT
.	.	TRBV7-2	TRBJ2-5	CASSPGTAGETQYF	TGTGCCAGCAGCCCCGGGACTGCCGGGGAGACCCAGTACTTC
.	.	TRBV11-2	TRBJ2-1	CASSLRQDNEQFF	TGTGCCAGCAGCTTAAGACAGGATAATGAGCAGTTCTTC
TRBD1	.	TRBV28	TRBJ1-5	CASSFSGKGQASNQPQHF	TGTGCCAGCAGTTTCAGTGGAAAGGGACAGGCGAGCAATCAGCCCCAGCATTTT
.	few	TRBV28	TRBJ2-7	CASSFGSYEQYF	TGTGCCAGCAGTTTTGGGAGCTACGAGCAGTACTTC
.	few	TRBV5-1	TRBJ1-3	CASSFGDYSGNTIYF	TGCGCCAGCAGCTTCGGGGATTACTCTGGAAACACCATATATTTT
.	.	TRBV5-1	TRBJ2-6	CASEPGGILSGANVLTF	TGCGCCAGCGAACCTGGAGGGATCCTCTCTGGGGCCAACGTCCTGACTTTC
.	.	TRBV6-5	TRBJ2-7	CASSYVGGNSYEQYF	TGTGCCAGCAGTTACGTTGGAGGCAACTCCTACGAGCAGTACTTC
.	.	TRBV7-2	TRBJ2-3	CASSPMGGHTDTQYF	TGTGCCAGCAGCCCTATGGGCGGGCACACAGATACGCAGTATTTT
.	.	TRBV2	TRBJ2-5	CASMEQLETQYF	TGTGCCAGCATGGAACAGTTAGAGACCCAGTACTTC
TRBD2	.	TRBV4-3	TRBJ2-7	CASSQERGLAGGFPTYEQYF	TGCGCCAGCAGCCAAGAGAGAGGACTAGCGGGGGGTTTCCCTACCTACGAGCAGTACTTC
.	.	TRBV23-1	TRBJ2-1	CASSHKGRGPSYNEQFF	TGCGCCAGCAGTCATAAGGGTAGAGGGCCCTCCTACAATGAGCAGTTCTTC
.	.	TRBV28	TRBJ2-1	CASSLMRYNEQFF	TGTGCCAGCAGTTTAATGCGGTACAATGAGCAGTTCTTC
.	.	TRBV19	TRBJ2-1	CASSKGAGFNEQFF	TGTGCCAGTAGTAAAGGGGCTGGCTTCAATGAGCAGTTCTTC
.	.	TRBV6-5	TRBJ1-6	CASSYSTGRGNSPLHF	TGTGCCAGCAGTTACTCGACAGGAAGGGGGAATTCACCCCTCCACTTT
TRBD2	.	TRBV11-2	TRBJ2-2	CASSLASGSGELFF	TGTGCCAGCAGCTTGGCTAGCGGTTCCGGGGAGCTGTTTTTT
TRBD1	.	TRBV15	TRBJ2-7	CATSRDRQGYEQYF	TGTGCCACCAGCAGAGATAGACAGGGGTACGAGCAGTACTTC
.	.	TRBV27	TRBJ2-1	CASGQTYASTPNEQFF	TGTGCCAGTGGACAGACTTATGCCTCAACCCCTAATGAGCAGTTCTTC
.	.	TRBV7-8	TRBJ2-3	CASTLRLVAEPTDTQYF	TGTGCCAGCACCCTTAGATTGGTAGCGGAACCCACAGATACGCAGTATTTT
.	.	TRBV5-1	TRBJ1-2	CASSLDSPANYGYTF	TGCGCCAGCAGCTTAGACAGTCCCGCTAACTATGGCTACACCTTC
TRBD2	.	TRBV5-1	TRBJ2-7	CASSFSGESYEQYF	TGCGCCAGCAGTTTTAGCGGGGAATCCTACGAGCAGTACTTC
TRBD1	.	TRBV27	TRBJ1-6	CASSRWDRGDSPLHF	TGTGCCAGCAGTCGATGGGACAGGGGAGACTCACCCCTCCACTTT
TRBD1	.	TRBV15	TRBJ2-6	CATSREGQEILGANVLTF	TGTGCCACCAGCAGGGAGGGACAGGAAATTTTGGGGGCCAACGTCCTGACTTTC
.	.	TRBV5-1	TRBJ1-6	CASSAEGENSPLHF	TGCGCCAGCAGCGCCGAGGGAGAAAATTCACCCCTCCACTTT
.	.	TRBV6-5	TRBJ1-4	CATCSHRVSCEKLFF	TGTGCCACTTGCTCTCACAGGGTCTCATGCGAAAAACTGTTTTTT
.	once	TRBV9	TRBJ1-2	CASGSRDALWGYTF	TGTGCCAGCGGCAGCAGGGATGCCCTGTGGGGCTACACCTTC
TRBD1	.	TRBV27	TRBJ2-7	CASSFDGDRPYEQYF	TGTGCCAGCAGTTTCGATGGGGACAGACCCTACGAGCAGTACTTC
TRBD1	.	TRBV15	TRBJ1-4	CATSREYSGTGEEKLFF	TGTGCCACCAGCAGAGAATACTCCGGGACAGGGGAAGAAAAACTGTTTTTT
.	.	TRBV6-6	TRBJ2-7	CASSYSSTSYEQYF	TGTGCCAGCAGTTACTCGAGCACCTCTTACGAGCAGTACTTC
.	.	TRBV5-1	TRBJ2-3	CASSLGSGNTDTQYF	TGCGCCAGCAGCTTGGGGTCGGGAAATACAGATACGCAGTATTTT
TRBD2	.	TRBV30	TRBJ2-1	CAWSIPGLGYHEQFF	TGTGCCTGGAGTATACCGGGACTAGGATACCATGAGCAGTTCTTC
.	.	TRBV14	TRBJ2-3	CASSHLRTVTDTQYF	TGTGCCAGCAGCCATCTCCGAACGGTCACAGATACGCAGTATTTT
TRBD1	.	TRBV6-5	TRBJ1-2	CASSYVGQGAEGYTF	TGTGCCAGCAGTTATGTCGGACAGGGGGCAGAAGGCTACACCTTC
.	.	TRBV7-2	TRBJ2-7	CASSLASDRSYEQYF	TGTGCCAGCAGCTTAGCATCCGACAGATCCTACGAGCAGTACTTC
.	.	TRBV27	TRBJ1-4	CASSRLTNEKLFF	TGTGCCAGCAGCCGGTTGACTAATGAAAAACTGTTTTTT
.	few	TRBV6-5	TRBJ1-1	CASSVTGTSNTEAFF	TGTGCCAGCAGTGTAACCGGGACTTCTAACACTGAAGCTTTCTTT
.	.	TRBV28	TRBJ1-2	CASTTSIGSGYTF	TGTGCCAGCACCACTTCAATCGGGAGTGGCTACACCTTC
TRBD1	.	TRBV7-9	TRBJ1-4	CASSLTGGGGEKLFF	TGTGCCAGCAGCTTAACAGGGGGTGGAGGGGAAAAACTGTTTTTT
TRBD1	.	TRBV28	TRBJ2-5	CASRNTGGETQYF	TGTGCCAGCAGAAATACAGGGGGAGAGACCCAGTACTTC
TRBD2	.	TRBV27	TRBJ2-6	CASSPIGTSGTGANVLTF	TGTGCCAGCAGTCCTATCGGGACTAGCGGTACTGGGGCCAACGTCCTGACTTTC
.	.	TRBV9	TRBJ1-1	CASSPWTVNTEAFF	TGTGCCAGCAGCCCGTGGACAGTGAACACTGAAGCTTTCTTT
TRBD2	.	TRBV19	TRBJ2-1	CASSRLANNEQFF	TGTGCCAGTAGTAGACTAGCCAACAATGAGCAGTTCTTC
.	once	TRBV11-2	TRBJ1-5	CASSLDRGGVPQHF	TGTGCCAGCAGCTTAGATCGAGGGGGGGTGCCCCAGCATTTT
.	.	TRBV6-5	TRBJ1-1	CASSFRTMNTEAFF	TGTGCCAGCAGTTTTAGGACTATGAACACTGAAGCTTTCTTT
TRBD2	.	TRBV7-9	TRBJ2-7	CASSLGGSGRRYEQYF	TGTGCCAGCAGCTTAGGCGGTAGCGGGAGACGCTACGAGCAGTACTTC
.	few	TRBV5-1	TRBJ1-5	CASSWGSGGHQPQHF	TGCGCCAGCAGCTGGGGGTCGGGGGGTCATCAGCCCCAGCATTTT
.	.	TRBV20-1	TRBJ2-4	CSARLNIQYF	TGCAGTGCTAGACTAAACATTCAGTACTTC
.	few	TRBV9	TRBJ2-7	CASSVEDSPYEQYF	TGTGCCAGCAGCGTAGAGGACAGTCCCTACGAGCAGTACTTC
.	.	TRBV19	TRBJ1-4	CASSQSRDGRKLFF	TGTGCCAGTAGCCAATCGAGGGACGGGAGAAAACTGTTTTTT
.	.	TRBV4-1	TRBJ2-7	CASSLGQGISYERYF	TGCGCCAGCAGCTTAGGGCAGGGAATCTCCTACGAGCGGTACTTC
TRBD1	.	TRBV4-3	TRBJ2-1	CASSSRDRETQFF	TGCGCCAGCAGCTCCCGGGACAGGGAAACACAGTTCTTC
TRBD2	.	TRBV28	TRBJ2-2	CASRGGLANTGELFF	TGTGCCAGCCGCGGGGGACTCGCGAACACCGGGGAGCTGTTTTTT
.	once	TRBV28	TRBJ2-7	CASSPDLRTAFFEQYF	TGTGCCAGCAGTCCCGATCTCAGGACAGCGTTTTTCGAGCAGTACTTC
.	.	TRBV2	TRBJ2-3	CASRETDTQYF	TGTGCCAGCAGGGAGACTGATACGCAGTATTTT
TRBD2	once	TRBV29-1	TRBJ2-3	CSVETSGSTDTQYF	TGCAGCGTTGAAACTAGCGGTAGCACAGATACGCAGTATTTT